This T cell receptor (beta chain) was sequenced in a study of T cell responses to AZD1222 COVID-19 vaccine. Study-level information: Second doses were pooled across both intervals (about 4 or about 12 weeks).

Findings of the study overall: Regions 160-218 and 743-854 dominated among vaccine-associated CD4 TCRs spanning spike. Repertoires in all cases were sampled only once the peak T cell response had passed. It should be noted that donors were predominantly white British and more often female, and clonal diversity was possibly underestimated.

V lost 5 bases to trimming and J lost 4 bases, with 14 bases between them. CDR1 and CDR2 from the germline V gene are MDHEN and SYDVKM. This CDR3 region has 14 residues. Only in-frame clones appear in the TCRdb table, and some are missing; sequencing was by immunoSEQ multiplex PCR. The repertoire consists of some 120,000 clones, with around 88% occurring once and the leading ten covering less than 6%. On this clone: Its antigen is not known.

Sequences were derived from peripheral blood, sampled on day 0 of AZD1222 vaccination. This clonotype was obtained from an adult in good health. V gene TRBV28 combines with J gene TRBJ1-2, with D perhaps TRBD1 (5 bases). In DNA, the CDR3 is TGTGCCAGCAGTATCTCTGGGGCGGGCTATGGCTACACCTTC. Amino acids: CASSISGAGYGYTF.